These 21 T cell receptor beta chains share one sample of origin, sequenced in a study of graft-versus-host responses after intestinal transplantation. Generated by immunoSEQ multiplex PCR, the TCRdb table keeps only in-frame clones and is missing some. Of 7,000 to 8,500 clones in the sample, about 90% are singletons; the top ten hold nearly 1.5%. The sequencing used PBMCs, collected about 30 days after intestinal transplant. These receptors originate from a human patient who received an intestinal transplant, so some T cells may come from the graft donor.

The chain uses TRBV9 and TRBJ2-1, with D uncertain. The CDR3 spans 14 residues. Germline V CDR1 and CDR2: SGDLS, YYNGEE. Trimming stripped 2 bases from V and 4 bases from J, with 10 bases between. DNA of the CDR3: TGTGCCAGCAGCGTTCGAGCGATGTACAATGAGCAGTTCTTC. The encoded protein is CASSVRAMYNEQFF.

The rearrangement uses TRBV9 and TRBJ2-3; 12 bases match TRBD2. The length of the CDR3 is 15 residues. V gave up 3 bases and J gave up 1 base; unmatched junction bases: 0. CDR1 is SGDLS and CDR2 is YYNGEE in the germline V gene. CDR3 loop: CASSGTSGGTDTQYF. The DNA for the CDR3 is TGTGCCAGCAGCGGGACTAGCGGGGGCACAGATACGCAGTATTTT. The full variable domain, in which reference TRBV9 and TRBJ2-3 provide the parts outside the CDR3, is DSGVTQTPKHLITATGQRVTLRCSPRSGDLSVYWYQQSLDQGLQFLIQYYNGEERAKGNILERFSAQQFPDLHSELNLSSLELGDSALYFCASSGTSGGTDTQYFGPGTRLTVL.

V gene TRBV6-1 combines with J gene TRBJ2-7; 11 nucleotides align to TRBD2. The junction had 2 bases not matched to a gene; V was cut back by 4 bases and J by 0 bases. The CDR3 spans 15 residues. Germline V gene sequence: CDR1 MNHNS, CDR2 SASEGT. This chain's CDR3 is CASSVAGGSSYEQYF. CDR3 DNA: TGTGCCAGCAGTGTAGCGGGGGGGAGCTCCTACGAGCAGTACTTC.

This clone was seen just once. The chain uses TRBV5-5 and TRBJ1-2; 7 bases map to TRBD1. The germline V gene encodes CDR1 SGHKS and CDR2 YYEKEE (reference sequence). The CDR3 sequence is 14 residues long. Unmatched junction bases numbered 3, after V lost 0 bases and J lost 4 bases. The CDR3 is CASSLDWDSYGYTF. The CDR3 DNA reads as TGTGCCAGCAGCTTGGATTGGGACAGCTATGGCTACACCTTC.

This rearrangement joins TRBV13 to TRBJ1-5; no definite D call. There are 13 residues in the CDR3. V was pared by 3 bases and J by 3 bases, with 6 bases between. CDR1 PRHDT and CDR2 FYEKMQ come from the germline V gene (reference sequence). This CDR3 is CASSLGYNQPQHF. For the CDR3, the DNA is TGTGCCAGCAGCTTGGGCTACAATCAGCCCCAGCATTTT.

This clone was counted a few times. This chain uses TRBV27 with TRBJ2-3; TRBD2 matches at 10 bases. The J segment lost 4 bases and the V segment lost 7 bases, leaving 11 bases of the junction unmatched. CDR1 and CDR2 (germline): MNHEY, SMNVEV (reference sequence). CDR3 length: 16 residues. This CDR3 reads CASTPKPAGGADTQYF. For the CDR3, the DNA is TGTGCCAGCACTCCGAAACCAGCGGGGGGGGCAGATACGCAGTATTTT.

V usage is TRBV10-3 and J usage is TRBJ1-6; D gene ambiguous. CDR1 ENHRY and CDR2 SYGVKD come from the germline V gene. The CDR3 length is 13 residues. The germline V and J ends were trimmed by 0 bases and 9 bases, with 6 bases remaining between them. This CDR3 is CAISESSFSPLHF. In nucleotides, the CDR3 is TGTGCCATCAGTGAGTCCTCCTTTTCACCCCTCCACTTT.

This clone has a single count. In nucleotides, the CDR3 is TGTGCCAGCAGCTTTGGGACAGGGTCGTCCGAGCAGTACTTC. It translates to CASSFGTGSSEQYF. This rearrangement joins TRBV7-9 to TRBJ2-7; 9 nucleotides match TRBD1. This CDR3 region has 14 residues. From germline, CDR1 is SEHNR and CDR2 FQNEAQ (reference sequence). V shed 3 bases and J 6 bases; nucleotides not matched to a gene: 6.

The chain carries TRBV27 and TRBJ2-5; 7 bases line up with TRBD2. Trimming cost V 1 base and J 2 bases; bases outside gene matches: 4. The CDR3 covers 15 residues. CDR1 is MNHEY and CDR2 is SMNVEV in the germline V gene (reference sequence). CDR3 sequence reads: CASSLFRGRQETQYF. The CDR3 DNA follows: TGTGCCAGCAGTTTATTCCGCGGGAGACAAGAGACCCAGTACTTC.

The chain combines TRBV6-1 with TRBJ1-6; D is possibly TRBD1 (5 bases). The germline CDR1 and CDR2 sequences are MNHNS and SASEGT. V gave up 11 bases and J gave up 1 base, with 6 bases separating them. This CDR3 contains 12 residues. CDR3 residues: CAEGSYNSPLHF. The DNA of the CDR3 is TGTGCCGAGGGGTCCTATAATTCACCCCTCCACTTT.

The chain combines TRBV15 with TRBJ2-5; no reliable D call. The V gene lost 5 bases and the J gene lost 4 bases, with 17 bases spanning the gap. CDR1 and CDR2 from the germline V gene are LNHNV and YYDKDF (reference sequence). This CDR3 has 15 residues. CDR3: CATSPRLVGTETQYF. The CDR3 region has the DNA TGTGCCACCAGCCCCCGGTTGGTAGGTACAGAGACCCAGTACTTC.

DNA for the CDR3: TGCGCCAGCAGCCCCCAGACGGGGCCTAATTCACCCCTCCACTTT. Its translation is CASSPQTGPNSPLHF. The J gene is TRBJ1-6, the V gene TRBV4-1; TRBD1 is a possible D gene (5 bases). Deletions cut 4 bases from V and 6 bases from J, with 13 bases between. The CDR3 is made up of 15 amino acids. Germline loops: CDR1 MGHRA, CDR2 YSYEKL.

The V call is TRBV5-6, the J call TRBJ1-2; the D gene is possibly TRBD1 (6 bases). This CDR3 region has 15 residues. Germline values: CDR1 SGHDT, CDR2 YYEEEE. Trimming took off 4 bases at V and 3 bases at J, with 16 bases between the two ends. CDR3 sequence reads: CASSIWDNRYYGYTF. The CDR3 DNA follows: TGTGCCAGCAGCATTTGGGACAACAGATACTATGGCTACACCTTC.

CDR3 protein: CASIPRVNYGYTF. DNA for the CDR3: TGTGCCAGCATTCCCAGGGTTAACTATGGCTACACCTTC. The chain combines TRBV6-1 with TRBJ1-2; TRBD1 might be the D (5 bases). Trimming took 7 bases from V and 1 from J, leaving 10 bases between them. Germline values: CDR1 MNHNS, CDR2 SASEGT. This CDR3 spans 13 amino acids.

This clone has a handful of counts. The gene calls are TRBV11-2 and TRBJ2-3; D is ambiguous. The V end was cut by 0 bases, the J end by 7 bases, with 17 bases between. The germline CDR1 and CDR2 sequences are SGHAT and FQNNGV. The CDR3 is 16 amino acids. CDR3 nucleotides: TGTGCCAGCAGCTTAGAAACGGAAGGGCCACTTAATACGCAGTATTTT. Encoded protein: CASSLETEGPLNTQYF.

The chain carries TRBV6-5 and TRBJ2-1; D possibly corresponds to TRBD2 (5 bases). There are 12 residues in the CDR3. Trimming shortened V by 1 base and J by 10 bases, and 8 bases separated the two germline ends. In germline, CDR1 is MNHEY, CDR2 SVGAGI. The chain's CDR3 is CASSYWTEEQFF. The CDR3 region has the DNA TGTGCCAGCAGTTACTGGACTGAAGAGCAGTTCTTC.

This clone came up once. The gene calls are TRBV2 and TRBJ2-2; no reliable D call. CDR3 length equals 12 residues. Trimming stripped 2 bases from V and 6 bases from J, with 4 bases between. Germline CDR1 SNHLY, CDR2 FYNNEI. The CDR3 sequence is CASSEMAGELFF. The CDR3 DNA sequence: TGTGCCAGCAGTGAAATGGCCGGGGAGCTGTTTTTT.

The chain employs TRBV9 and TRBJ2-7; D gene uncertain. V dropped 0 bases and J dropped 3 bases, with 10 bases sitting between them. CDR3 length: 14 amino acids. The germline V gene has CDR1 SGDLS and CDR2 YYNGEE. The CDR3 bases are TGTGCCAGCAGCGTAGAAGGCAACAACTACGAGCAGTACTTC. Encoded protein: CASSVEGNNYEQYF.

As DNA, the CDR3 is TGCGCCAGCAGCCAAGGGGGACGGCTCCCACCTACAGATACGCAGTATTTT. Amino acids: CASSQGGRLPPTDTQYF. The V and J genes are TRBV4-1 and TRBJ2-3; perhaps D is TRBD1 or TRBD2 (5 bases each). The CDR3 is 17 residues long. Trimming shortened V by 1 base and J by 3 bases, and 17 bases separated the two germline ends. The germline V gene has CDR1 MGHRA and CDR2 YSYEKL.

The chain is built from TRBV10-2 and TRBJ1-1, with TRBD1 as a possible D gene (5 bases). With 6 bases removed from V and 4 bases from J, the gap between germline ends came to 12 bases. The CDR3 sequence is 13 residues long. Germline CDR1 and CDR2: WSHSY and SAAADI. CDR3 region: CASSPGGVTEAFF. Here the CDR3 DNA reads TGCGCCAGCAGCCCCGGGGGGGTCACTGAAGCTTTCTTT.

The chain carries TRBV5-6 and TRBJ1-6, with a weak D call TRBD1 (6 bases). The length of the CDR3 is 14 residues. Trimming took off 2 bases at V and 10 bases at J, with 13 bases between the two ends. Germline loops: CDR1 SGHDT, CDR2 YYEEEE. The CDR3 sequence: CASSLRGAGSPLHF. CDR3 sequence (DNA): TGTGCCAGCAGCTTACGGGGGGCCGGGTCACCCCTCCACTTT.